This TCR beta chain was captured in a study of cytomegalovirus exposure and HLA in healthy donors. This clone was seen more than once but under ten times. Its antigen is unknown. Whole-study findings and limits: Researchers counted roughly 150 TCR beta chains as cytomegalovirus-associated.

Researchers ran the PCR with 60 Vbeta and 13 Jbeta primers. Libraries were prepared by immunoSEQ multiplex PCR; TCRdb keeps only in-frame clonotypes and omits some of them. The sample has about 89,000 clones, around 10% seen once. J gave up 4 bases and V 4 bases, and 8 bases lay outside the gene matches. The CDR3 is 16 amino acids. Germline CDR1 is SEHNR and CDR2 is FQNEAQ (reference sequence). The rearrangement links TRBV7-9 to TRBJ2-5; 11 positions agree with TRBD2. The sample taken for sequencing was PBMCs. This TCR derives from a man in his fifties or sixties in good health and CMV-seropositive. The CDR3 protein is CASSSLNSGRGETQYF. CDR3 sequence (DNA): TGTGCCAGCAGCTCTTTAAATAGCGGGAGGGGAGAGACCCAGTACTTC.